This TCR beta chain originates from a study of shared clonotypes between healthy human individuals. Using immunoSEQ multiplex PCR, the repertoire was profiled, and TCRdb retains in-frame clones only, with some absent. The data contain 400,000 to 600,000 clones, about four fifths of them singletons. V was pared by 2 bases and J by 3 bases, with 4 bases between. This CDR3 contains 12 residues. CDR1 and CDR2 from the germline V gene are ENHRY and SYGVKD. Sequencing was done on a sample of PBMCs. This chain uses TRBV10-3 with TRBJ1-1; D not resolved. The source is a woman aged 35 to 49 in good health. Some clones in this sample may be carry-over from other donors' samples. CDR3 sequence: CAISEGDTEAFF. The CDR3 DNA is TGTGCCATCAGTGAGGGGGACACTGAAGCTTTCTTT.